This note documents a single T cell receptor beta chain sequence. These data are taken from a study of technical replicates of blood from a handful of donors. Clones were sequenced by immunoSEQ multiplex PCR, and TCRdb holds only the in-frame ones, with some missing. The table shows 90,000 or so clones, with around 95% occurring only once. The sequencing input was T cells isolated from PBMCs. This TCR came from a human donor in good health.

The CDR3 nucleotides read TGTGCCAGCAGCCCCCTTATTAGTGCAACTAATGAAAAACTGTTTTTT. Translation: CASSPLISATNEKLFF. V and J are TRBV7-2 and TRBJ1-4; D remains ambiguous. Germline values: CDR1 SGHTA, CDR2 FQGNSA. Trimming stripped 5 bases from V and 0 bases from J, with 13 bases between. This CDR3 is 16 amino acids long.